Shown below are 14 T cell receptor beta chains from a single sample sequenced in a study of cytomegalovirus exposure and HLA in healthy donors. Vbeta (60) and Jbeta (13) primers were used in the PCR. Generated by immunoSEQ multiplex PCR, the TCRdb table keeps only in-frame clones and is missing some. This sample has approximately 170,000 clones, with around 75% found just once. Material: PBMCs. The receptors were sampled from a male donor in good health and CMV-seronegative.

CDR3: CASSEEGGRSTDTQYF. CDR3 coding DNA: TGTGCCAGCAGTGAAGAGGGGGGGCGCAGCACAGATACGCAGTATTTT. The chain links TRBV2 to TRBJ2-3, with D perhaps matching TRBD2 (7 bases). From germline, CDR1 is SNHLY and CDR2 FYNNEI. Deletions cut 1 base from V and 0 bases from J, with 11 bases between. This CDR3 comprises 16 residues.

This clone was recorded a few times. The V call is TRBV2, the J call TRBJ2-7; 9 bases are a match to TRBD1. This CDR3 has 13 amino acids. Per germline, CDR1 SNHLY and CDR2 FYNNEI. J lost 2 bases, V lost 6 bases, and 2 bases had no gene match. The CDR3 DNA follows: TGTGCCAGCAGGGGACAGGGCCCCTACGAGCAGTACTTC. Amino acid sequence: CASRGQGPYEQYF.

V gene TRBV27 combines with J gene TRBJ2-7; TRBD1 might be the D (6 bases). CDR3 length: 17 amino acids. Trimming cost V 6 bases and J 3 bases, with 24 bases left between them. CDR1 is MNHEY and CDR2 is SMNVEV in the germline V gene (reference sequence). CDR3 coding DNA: TGTGCCAGCAGAAGTGTTGGTCAAAACAGGGAGAACTACGAGCAGTACTTC. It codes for CASRSVGQNRENYEQYF.

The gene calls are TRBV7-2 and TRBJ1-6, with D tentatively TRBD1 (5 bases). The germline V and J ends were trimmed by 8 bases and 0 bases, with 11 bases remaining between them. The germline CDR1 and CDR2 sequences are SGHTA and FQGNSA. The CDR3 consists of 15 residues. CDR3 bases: TGTGCCAGCGGGGGGGGAAGCTCCTATAATTCACCCCTCCACTTT. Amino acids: CASGGGSSYNSPLHF.

This CDR3 reads CASSEALFGNYGYTF. As DNA, the CDR3 is TGTGCCAGCAGTGAAGCCCTGTTCGGGAACTATGGCTACACCTTC. The rearrangement joins TRBV2 to TRBJ1-2; D remains ambiguous. V was cut by 0 bases and J by 2 bases, with 10 bases left in between. CDR3 size: 15 residues. Per germline, CDR1 SNHLY and CDR2 FYNNEI.

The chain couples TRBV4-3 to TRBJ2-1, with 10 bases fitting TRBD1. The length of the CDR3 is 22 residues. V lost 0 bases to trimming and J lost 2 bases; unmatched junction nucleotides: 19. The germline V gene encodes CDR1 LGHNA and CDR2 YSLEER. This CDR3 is CASSQEDRGAMEGPSPYNEQFF. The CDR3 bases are TGCGCCAGCAGCCAAGAGGACAGGGGGGCGATGGAGGGGCCGAGTCCCTACAATGAGCAGTTCTTC.

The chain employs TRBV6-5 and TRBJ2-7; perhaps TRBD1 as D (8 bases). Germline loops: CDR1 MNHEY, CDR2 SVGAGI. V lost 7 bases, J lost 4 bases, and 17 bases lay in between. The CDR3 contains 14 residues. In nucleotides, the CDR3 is TGTGCCAGCATCAAAACAGGGGGGGGATACGAGCAGTACTTC. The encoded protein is CASIKTGGGYEQYF.

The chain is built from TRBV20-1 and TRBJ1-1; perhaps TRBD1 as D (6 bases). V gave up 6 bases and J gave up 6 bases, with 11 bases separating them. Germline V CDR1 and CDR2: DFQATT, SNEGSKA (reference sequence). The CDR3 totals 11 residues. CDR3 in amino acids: CSAAGDAEAFF. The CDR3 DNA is TGCAGTGCGGCAGGGGATGCTGAAGCTTTCTTT.

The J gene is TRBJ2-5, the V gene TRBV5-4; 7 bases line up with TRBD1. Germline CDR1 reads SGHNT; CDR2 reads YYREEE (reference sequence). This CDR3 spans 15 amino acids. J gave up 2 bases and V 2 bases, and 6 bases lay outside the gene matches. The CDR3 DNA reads TGTGCCAGCAGCTTCTCAGGGGGAAGACAAGAGACCCAGTACTTC. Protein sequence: CASSFSGGRQETQYF.

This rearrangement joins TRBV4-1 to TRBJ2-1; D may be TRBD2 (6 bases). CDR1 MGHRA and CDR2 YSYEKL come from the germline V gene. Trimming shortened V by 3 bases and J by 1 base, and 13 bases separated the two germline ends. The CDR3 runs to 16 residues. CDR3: CASSHPGLFSYNEQFF. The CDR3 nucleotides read TGCGCCAGCAGCCACCCGGGACTCTTTTCCTACAATGAGCAGTTCTTC.

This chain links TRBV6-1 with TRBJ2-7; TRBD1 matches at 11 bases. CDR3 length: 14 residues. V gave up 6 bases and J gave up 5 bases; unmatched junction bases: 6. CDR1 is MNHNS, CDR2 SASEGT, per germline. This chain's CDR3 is CASRADRGLNEQYF. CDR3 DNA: TGTGCCAGCAGAGCGGACAGGGGGCTCAACGAGCAGTACTTC.

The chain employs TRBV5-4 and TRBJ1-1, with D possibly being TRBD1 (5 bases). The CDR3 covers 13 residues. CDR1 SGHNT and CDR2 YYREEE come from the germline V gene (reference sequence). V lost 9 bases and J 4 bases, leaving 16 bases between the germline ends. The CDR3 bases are TGTGCCACATACCCCCCAGGGCGCACTGAAGCTTTCTTT. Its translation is CATYPPGRTEAFF. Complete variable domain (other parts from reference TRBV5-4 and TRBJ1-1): ETGVTQSPTHLIKTRGQQVTLRCSSQSGHNTVSWYQQALGQGPQFIFQYYREEENGRGNFPPRFSGLQFPNYSSELNVNALELDDSALYLCATYPPGRTEAFFGQGTRLTVV.

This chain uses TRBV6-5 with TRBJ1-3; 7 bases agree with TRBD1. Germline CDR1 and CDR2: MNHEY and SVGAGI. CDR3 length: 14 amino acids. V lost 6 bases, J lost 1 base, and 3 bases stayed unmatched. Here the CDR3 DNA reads TGTGCCAGCAGCCGACAGGGTTCTGGAAACACCATATATTTT. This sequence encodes CASSRQGSGNTIYF.

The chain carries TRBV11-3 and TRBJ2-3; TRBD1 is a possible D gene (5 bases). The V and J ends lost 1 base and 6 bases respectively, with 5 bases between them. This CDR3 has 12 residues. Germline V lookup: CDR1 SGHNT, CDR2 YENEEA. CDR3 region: CASSLGQDTQYF. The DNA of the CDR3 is TGTGCCAGCAGCTTAGGACAGGATACGCAGTATTTT.